The sequence of this TCR beta chain was determined in a study of human T cells and chemical hapten exposure. Study at large: On about 2 cm by about 2 cm of upper inner arm skin, sensitization was performed with 2% DPC. Slight differences in pooled library volume were the main source of varying TCR yields across samples.

The time point here: patch test 1, 2 weeks after DPC sensitization. Treatment denoted: therapeutic diphenylcyclopropenone sensitization with weekly scalp DPC. At patch-test visits, sampling came before the patch test. The CDR3 consists of 15 residues. Germline CDR1 reads SGHAT; CDR2 reads FQNNGV. V lost 5 bases to trimming and J lost 4 bases; unmatched junction nucleotides: 8. In the authors' methods: Across samples, TCR counts had a median of around 100,000 and ranged from about 23,224 to 700,000. TCRdb processed the RACE reads anew with MiXCR; each CDR3 protein has one entry. The V and J calls were determined by TCRdb, not by the authors. Of 65,000 to 80,000 distinct CDR3 sequences listed, around a tenth are singletons.

The clonotype was recovered from a woman in her 50s with alopecia areata. Some clones in this sample may be carry-over from other donors' samples. The starting material was whole blood, obtained in connection with sensitization to the hapten diphenylcyclopropenone (DPC). J is TRBJ2-1 and V is TRBV11-2; 7 bases are shared with TRBD2. CDR3 sequence reads: CASSPSSGTYNEQFF. CDR3 nucleotides: TGTGCCAGCAGCCCCTCTAGCGGCACTTACAATGAGCAGTTCTTC.